Detailed here is one T cell receptor beta chain. TCRdb reanalysed the 5' RACE reads using MiXCR and keeps one entry per CDR3 protein. The repertoire holds 430,000 or so distinct CDR3 sequences, more than 20% seen once, with 2.5% to 3.5% in the top ten. The CDR3 spans 17 residues. Germline CDR1 MNHEY, CDR2 SMNVEV (reference sequence). The V and J ends lost 6 bases and 2 bases, in that order; junction bases with no gene match: 11. This entry belongs to a study of identical twins. These data also formed part of another study, on T cells expressing NK-cell markers.

This sequence originates from a woman younger than 30 in good health. The V gene is TRBV27, the J gene TRBJ2-3; 10 nucleotides line up with TRBD2. Material: CD4+ T cells sorted from blood. In nucleotides, the CDR3 is TGTGCCAGCAGATTCCTTTGGACTAGCGGACCCACAGATACGCAGTATTTT. It encodes CASRFLWTSGPTDTQYF.